A selection of T cell receptor beta chains follows, all from one sample in a study of neurological immune-mediated disorders. MiXCR was run by TCRdb on the 5' RACE reads, yielding one entry per CDR3 protein. The sample has about 49,000 distinct CDR3 sequences, less than 15% seen once. The sequenced material came from PBMCs. The receptors derive from a male donor with HTLV-1-associated myelopathy (HAM/TSP). CDR3s include the opening cysteine and the closing phenylalanine or tryptophan. Fields, in order: J gene, clone size, V gene, CDR3 length, D gene, CDR3 protein, CDR3 DNA. A D gene is named only where the DNA matches it firmly. For some rows the clone size is stated as once, few or many, or as a class when expanded; others skip it.

TRBJ1-4 | . | TRBV5-1 | 15 | . | CASSLCDSPDEKLFF | TGCGCCAGCAGCTTGTGTGACAGCCCAGATGAAAAACTGTTTTTT
TRBJ1-1 | . | TRBV5-5 | 15 | TRBD1 | CASSPGQGVSTEAFF | TGTGCCAGCAGCCCGGGACAGGGGGTTTCAACTGAAGCTTTCTTT
TRBJ2-1 | many | TRBV20-1 | 15 | TRBD2 | CSATISGGGYNEQFF | TGCAGTGCTACCATTAGCGGGGGGGGATACAATGAGCAGTTCTTC
TRBJ2-1 | . | TRBV3-1 | 13 | . | CASKPGTGNEQFF | TGTGCCAGCAAACCTGGGACGGGCAATGAGCAGTTCTTC
TRBJ2-7 | many | TRBV15 | 15 | . | CATSRDRAVFYEQYF | TGTGCCACCAGCAGAGATAGGGCAGTCTTTTACGAGCAGTACTTC
TRBJ1-2 | many | TRBV20-1 | 13 | . | CSARDWGEDGYTF | TGCAGTGCTAGAGATTGGGGGGAGGATGGCTACACCTTC
TRBJ2-5 | many | TRBV5-1 | 13 | TRBD1 | CASSSGQLETQYF | TGCGCCAGCAGTTCGGGACAGCTAGAGACCCAGTACTTC
TRBJ2-1 | many | TRBV7-8 | 12 | . | CASSPPRNEQFF | TGTGCCAGCAGCCCCCCTCGGAATGAGCAGTTCTTC
TRBJ2-3 | many | TRBV20-1 | 15 | . | CSARGEGVRDDTQYF | TGCAGTGCCCGAGGTGAGGGAGTGAGAGACGATACGCAGTATTTT
TRBJ2-5 | many | TRBV20-1 | 15 | . | CSAPPLVLFQETQYF | TGCAGTGCTCCCCCTCTTGTCCTCTTCCAAGAGACCCAGTACTTC
TRBJ2-3 | . | TRBV5-1 | 15 | TRBD1 | CASSLSGTGGDTQYF | TGCGCCAGCAGCTTGTCGGGGACAGGGGGAGATACGCAGTATTTT
TRBJ2-3 | few | TRBV28 | 14 | . | CASSLGDSTDTQYF | TGTGCCAGCAGTTTAGGGGACAGCACAGATACGCAGTATTTT
TRBJ2-7 | many | TRBV7-9 | 14 | TRBD2 | CASSLASGGYEQYF | TGTGCCAGCAGCTTAGCTAGCGGGGGCTACGAGCAGTACTTC
TRBJ1-5 | many | TRBV12-3/TRBV12-4 | 15 | TRBD1 | CASSSTGGKNQPQHF | TGTGCCAGCAGTTCGACAGGGGGTAAAAATCAGCCCCAGCATTTT